This TCR beta chain was documented in a study of OX40 agonist ivuxolimab in advanced cancers. Using immunoSEQ multiplex PCR, the repertoire was profiled, and TCRdb retains in-frame clones only, with some absent. The data show about 47,000 clones, about 85% seen once. The germline gives CDR1 GTSNPN, CDR2 SVGIG (reference sequence). V lost 0 bases, J lost 6 bases, and 16 bases stayed unmatched. This CDR3 is built from 17 residues. The material sequenced was CD4+ or CD8+ T cells sorted from blood, taken in a trial of the OX40 agonist ivuxolimab. The source of this sequence is an adult with an advanced solid tumor such as melanoma, head and neck, liver or kidney cancer. The rearrangement uses TRBV30 and TRBJ2-7, with 8 bases that match TRBD1. The CDR3 is CAWSVRQGATISAEQYF. The CDR3 nucleotides read TGTGCCTGGAGTGTGAGGCAGGGGGCGACGATTTCAGCCGAGCAGTACTTC.